The next 16 T cell receptor beta chains were all read from a single sample in a study of T cells in Graves' hyperthyroidism and ophthalmopathy. Amplification yielded TCR beta CDR3 regions, with RNA transcripts as the source. HTBI primers drove first-round RT-PCR of the TCR CDR3. TCRdb reprocessed the multiplex PCR reads via MiXCR and lists one record per CDR3 protein. There are hundreds of thousands of distinct CDR3 sequences in the sample; about 38% occur only once, and approximately 10% lies in the top ten. Sequencing was done on a sample of blood. The receptors originated from a man between 18 and 35 years old with Graves' hyperthyroidism.

The sample holds one count of this clonotype. V gene TRBV20-1 combines with J gene TRBJ2-7; 8 nucleotides agree with TRBD2. The length of the CDR3 is 16 residues. V lost 3 bases, J lost 3 bases, and 13 bases stayed unmatched. The germline CDR1 and CDR2 sequences are DFQATT and SNEGSKA (reference sequence). CDR3 sequence: CSASYKRTSWVYEQYF. The CDR3 DNA is TGCAGTGCTAGCTATAAACGGACTAGCTGGGTCTACGAGCAGTACTTC.

V usage is TRBV25-1 and J usage is TRBJ1-5; unclear D gene. Trimming removed 1 base from V and 2 bases from J, with 15 bases in between. Germline values: CDR1 MGHDK, CDR2 SYGVNS. This CDR3 is built from 17 residues. CDR3 region: CASSEFIRPRRNQPQHF. The CDR3, as DNA: TGTGCCAGCAGTGAATTCATCAGACCCAGACGCAATCAGCCCCAGCATTTT.

This clonotype was detected only a few times. The rearrangement joins TRBV19 to TRBJ2-7; 9 bases match TRBD2. The length of the CDR3 is 14 residues. Germline CDR1 LNHDA, CDR2 SQIVND (reference sequence). J gave up 3 bases and V 6 bases, and 6 bases lay outside the gene matches. The DNA of the CDR3 is TGTGCCAGTAGCTCGACTAGCGGCAACTACGAGCAGTACTTC. Translating gives CASSSTSGNYEQYF.

The chain combines TRBV10-2 with TRBJ1-5; maybe TRBD1 (6 bases). The V and J ends lost 6 bases and 3 bases respectively, with 15 bases between them. Germline CDR1 and CDR2: WSHSY and SAAADI. This CDR3 has 15 amino acids. The CDR3 loop is CASSPTRGANQPQHF. CDR3 bases: TGCGCCAGCAGCCCAACCAGGGGCGCCAATCAGCCCCAGCATTTT.

The rearrangement uses TRBV2 and TRBJ1-6; 8 nucleotides match TRBD1. Germline loops: CDR1 SNHLY, CDR2 FYNNEI. The CDR3 has 16 residues. The V segment lost 2 bases and the J segment 8 bases; nucleotides outside the gene matches: 8. The CDR3: CASSEIGTGGDSPLHF. The DNA of the CDR3 is TGTGCCAGCAGTGAAATTGGAACAGGGGGTGATTCACCCCTCCACTTT.

This clonotype was seen at least ten times. This chain uses TRBV29-1 with TRBJ1-1; TRBD1 agrees at 7 bases. From germline, CDR1 is SQVTM and CDR2 ANQGSEA. CDR3 length: 14 residues. After removal of 7 bases from V and 0 bases from J, the junction contained 8 bases not matched to a gene. CDR3 protein: CSGRQGGMNTEAFF. The CDR3 nucleotides are TGCAGCGGGCGACAGGGTGGCATGAACACTGAAGCTTTCTTT. The whole variable domain, remainder taken from reference TRBV29-1 and TRBJ1-1, is SAVISQKPSRDICQRGTSLTIQCQVDSQVTMMFWYRQQPGQSLTLIATANQGSEATYESGFVIDKFPISRPNLTFSTLTVSNMSPEDSSIYLCSGRQGGMNTEAFFGQGTRLTVV.

The table lists this clonotype with a count of one. The chain links TRBV15 to TRBJ1-5; TRBD1 might be the D (6 bases). V lost 1 base and J lost 0, with 13 bases in between. The CDR3 has 17 amino acids. CDR1 is LNHNV and CDR2 is YYDKDF in the germline V gene (reference sequence). CDR3 loop: CATSRAQDRSSNQPQHF. The CDR3 DNA is TGTGCCACCAGCAGAGCCCAAGACAGGAGTAGCAATCAGCCCCAGCATTTT.

The gene calls are TRBV9 and TRBJ2-7, with 7 bases matching TRBD1. The CDR3 has 17 residues. From germline, CDR1 is SGDLS and CDR2 YYNGEE. V was pared by 4 bases and J by 2 bases, with 15 bases of the junction left unmatched. CDR3 residues: CASSPSGTGAGTYEQYF. CDR3 sequence (DNA): TGTGCCAGCAGCCCAAGCGGAACAGGGGCAGGGACCTACGAGCAGTACTTC.

A few counts support this clonotype. The chain carries TRBV6-5 and TRBJ2-7; D unresolved. The CDR3 is 14 amino acids. Germline loops: CDR1 MNHEY, CDR2 SVGAGI. Trimming shortened V by 6 bases and J by 3 bases, and 15 bases separated the two germline ends. CDR3 nucleotides: TGTGCCAGCAGCTTTGATCTGATATTCTACGAGCAGTACTTC. This translates into CASSFDLIFYEQYF.

This clonotype has a count of ten or more. V and J are TRBV2 and TRBJ1-2; no reliable D call. Germline assignment: CDR1 SNHLY and CDR2 FYNNEI. There are 11 residues in the CDR3. Trimming cost V 6 bases and J 8 bases, with 10 bases left between them. The CDR3 region is CASRSPWGYTF. Written as DNA, the CDR3 is TGTGCCAGCAGATCTCCTTGGGGCTACACCTTC. Complete variable domain (other parts from reference TRBV2 and TRBJ1-2): EPEVTQTPSHQVTQMGQEVILRCVPISNHLYFYWYRQILGQKVEFLVSFYNNEISEKSEIFDDQFSVERPDGSNFTLKIRSTKLEDSAMYFCASRSPWGYTFGSGTRLTVV.

This clonotype appeared many times. This chain joins TRBV29-1 and TRBJ2-5; D is perhaps TRBD1 (7 bases). In germline, CDR1 is SQVTM, CDR2 ANQGSEA. Trimming stripped 8 bases from V and 5 bases from J, with 18 bases between. The CDR3 has 13 residues. CDR3 in DNA: TGCAGCACGTGGGCAGGGGGGAGGGAGACCCAGTACTTC. This sequence encodes CSTWAGGRETQYF.

The chain links TRBV5-1 to TRBJ1-1; possibly TRBD1 for D (6 bases). This CDR3 comprises 15 residues. Between the trimmed V and J ends, which lost 4 bases and 2 bases, there was a span of 15 bases. CDR1 SGHRS and CDR2 YFSETQ come from the germline V gene. The CDR3 here is CASSRQGRSNTEAFF. The CDR3 region has the DNA TGCGCCAGCAGCCGCCAGGGGAGGAGTAACACTGAAGCTTTCTTT.

V usage is TRBV7-6 and J usage is TRBJ1-1; possibly TRBD1 for D (5 bases). V lost 3 bases and J 9 bases, leaving 14 bases between the germline ends. The germline V gene encodes CDR1 SGHVS and CDR2 FNYEAQ. This CDR3 is 13 amino acids long. The CDR3 reads CASSLGVGTKAFF. The DNA for the CDR3 is TGTGCCAGCAGCTTGGGGGTGGGAACTAAAGCTTTCTTT.

This clonotype came up a few times. The rearrangement joins TRBV19 to TRBJ1-1; 8 bases map to TRBD1. The CDR3 spans 14 residues. CDR1 LNHDA and CDR2 SQIVND come from the germline V gene (reference sequence). V shed 5 bases and J 6 bases; nucleotides not matched to a gene: 8. The CDR3 DNA is TGTGCCAGTAGTCCGCGGACAGGGTGGCCTGAAGCTTTCTTT. Protein product: CASSPRTGWPEAFF. Full variable domain (outside the CDR3, taken from reference TRBV19 and TRBJ1-1): DGGITQSPKYLFRKEGQNVTLSCEQNLNHDAMYWYRQDPGQGLRLIYYSQIVNDFQKGDIAEGYSVSREKKESFPLTVTSAQKNPTAFYLCASSPRTGWPEAFFGQGTRLTVV.

The rearrangement uses TRBV15 and TRBJ2-6, with D unresolved. Between the trimmed V and J ends, which lost 5 bases and 5 bases, there was a span of 4 bases. The CDR3 is 12 residues long. Germline CDR1 LNHNV, CDR2 YYDKDF (reference sequence). In nucleotides, the CDR3 is TGTGCCACCAGCCTTAGGGCCAACGTCCTGACTTTC. It translates to CATSLRANVLTF.

This clonotype appeared many times. J is TRBJ1-5 and V is TRBV7-6, with D uncertain. V dropped 5 bases and J dropped 4 bases, with 6 bases sitting between them. The CDR3 totals 12 residues. The germline V gene has CDR1 SGHVS and CDR2 FNYEAQ. In nucleotides, the CDR3 is TGTGCCAGCAGCCGACCGAATCAGCCCCAGCATTTT. Protein product: CASSRPNQPQHF.